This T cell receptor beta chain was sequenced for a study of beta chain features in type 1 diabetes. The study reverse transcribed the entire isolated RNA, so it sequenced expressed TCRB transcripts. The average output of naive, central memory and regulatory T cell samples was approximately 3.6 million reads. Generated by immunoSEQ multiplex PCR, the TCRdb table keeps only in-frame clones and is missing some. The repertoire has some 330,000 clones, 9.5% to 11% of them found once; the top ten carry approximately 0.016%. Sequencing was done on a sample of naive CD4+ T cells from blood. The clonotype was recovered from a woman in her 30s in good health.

CDR3 sequence (DNA): TGCGCCAGCAGCCAAGGTCCGGGGGTGAACGGTGGCTACACCTTC. It specifies CASSQGPGVNGGYTF. The chain joins TRBV4-3 to TRBJ1-2, with D possibly being TRBD1 (5 bases). The CDR3 length is 15 residues. Trimming cost V 1 base and J 7 bases, with 16 bases left between them. The V gene's germline CDR1 is LGHNA and CDR2 YSLEER.